One sample yielded the 20 T cell receptor beta chains listed below, sequenced in a study of OX40 agonist ivuxolimab in advanced cancers. Measured with immunoSEQ multiplex PCR; TCRdb has only the in-frame clones, and not every one. The sample lists roughly 58,000 clones; roughly 89% were seen once. The source material was CD4+ or CD8+ T cells sorted from blood, sampled in a trial of the OX40 agonist ivuxolimab. These receptors originate from an adult with an advanced solid tumor such as melanoma, head and neck, liver or kidney cancer.

This clone was observed once. V gene TRBV6-5 combines with J gene TRBJ2-7, with 11 bases identical to TRBD2. CDR3 size: 15 residues. J gave up 3 bases and V 4 bases, and 5 bases lay outside the gene matches. The V gene's germline CDR1 is MNHEY and CDR2 SVGAGI. The CDR3 coding sequence is TGTGCCAGCAGTTCAACCGGGACTAGCGGCTACGAGCAGTACTTC. It is translated as CASSSTGTSGYEQYF.

This chain connects TRBV5-4 to TRBJ1-1; 9 bases are shared with TRBD1. With V trimmed by 4 bases and J by 1 base, 2 bases remained unmatched. The germline CDR1 and CDR2 sequences are SGHNT and YYREEE (reference sequence). The CDR3 has 14 residues. CDR3 sequence: CASSQDRGNTEAFF. In DNA, the CDR3 is TGTGCCAGCAGCCAGGACAGGGGGAACACTGAAGCTTTCTTT.

This chain uses TRBV6-1 with TRBJ2-1, with TRBD2 identical over 12 bases. V lost 5 bases to trimming and J lost 9 bases; unmatched junction nucleotides: 5. Germline V lookup: CDR1 MNHNS, CDR2 SASEGT. The CDR3 has 14 residues. The CDR3 sequence is CASSRTSGNSEQFF. CDR3 coding DNA: TGTGCCAGCAGTCGGACTAGCGGGAACTCTGAGCAGTTCTTC.

This sequence joins TRBV9 and TRBJ2-7; a weak D match, TRBD1 (5 bases). The germline V and J ends were trimmed by 0 bases and 0 bases, with 10 bases remaining between them. Germline values: CDR1 SGDLS, CDR2 YYNGEE. The CDR3 runs 15 residues. CDR3 nucleotides: TGTGCCAGCAGCGTAGGTGTGGGGCCCTCCTACGAGCAGTACTTC. Protein: CASSVGVGPSYEQYF. The complete variable domain, with remaining parts taken from reference TRBV9 and TRBJ2-7, reads DSGVTQTPKHLITATGQRVTLRCSPRSGDLSVYWYQQSLDQGLQFLIQYYNGEERAKGNILERFSAQQFPDLHSELNLSSLELGDSALYFCASSVGVGPSYEQYFGPGTRLTVT.

This rearrangement joins TRBV19 to TRBJ2-1, with 9 bases lining up with TRBD2. J gave up 2 bases and V 4 bases, and 0 bases lay outside the gene matches. Germline assignment: CDR1 LNHDA and CDR2 SQIVND (reference sequence). The CDR3 consists of 14 residues. The CDR3 DNA sequence: TGTGCCAGTAGTAGCGGGAGGGCCTACAATGAGCAGTTCTTC. Its protein is CASSSGRAYNEQFF.

The rearrangement uses TRBV5-6 and TRBJ2-5; TRBD1 matches 7 bases. Germline V gene sequence: CDR1 SGHDT, CDR2 YYEEEE. The ends lost 4 bases at V and 9 bases at J; junction bases unmatched: 9. This CDR3 is 13 amino acids long. The CDR3 spells CASSQRQGTAQYF. As DNA, the CDR3 is TGTGCCAGCAGCCAAAGACAGGGAACGGCCCAGTACTTC.

V usage is TRBV5-1 and J usage is TRBJ1-4; 8 positions agree with TRBD1. Germline assignment: CDR1 SGHRS and CDR2 YFSETQ. The V gene end was trimmed by 5 bases and the J gene end by 2 bases; junction bases not matched to a gene: 2. CDR3 size: 14 residues. The CDR3 reads CASSRTGTNEKLFF. The CDR3 DNA reads as TGCGCCAGCAGTCGGACAGGGACTAATGAAAAACTGTTTTTT.

This sequence joins TRBV7-9 and TRBJ1-2; weak D call: TRBD1 (5 bases). V shed 4 bases and J shed 8 bases, with 11 bases lying between them. The germline V gene has CDR1 SEHNR and CDR2 FQNEAQ (reference sequence). The CDR3 contains 12 residues. CDR3 region: CASSSDIGGYTF. In DNA, the CDR3 is TGTGCCAGCAGCTCGGACATAGGAGGCTACACCTTC.

V gene TRBV7-2 combines with J gene TRBJ1-2, with no clear D. The CDR3 has 13 amino acids. The V end lost 2 bases, the J end lost 8 bases, and 12 bases lay between the germline ends. The germline gives CDR1 SGHTA, CDR2 FQGNSA. CDR3 sequence reads: CASSLNRDRGYTF. The DNA of the CDR3 is TGTGCCAGCAGCTTAAATAGGGATCGGGGCTACACCTTC.

The J gene is TRBJ1-1, the V gene TRBV10-3; TRBD1 is a possible D gene (5 bases). Per the germline V gene, CDR1 is ENHRY and CDR2 is SYGVKD. This CDR3 has 15 residues. V was pared by 2 bases and J by 2 bases, with 12 bases between. CDR3 in amino acids: CAISEKGRGNTEAFF. As DNA, the CDR3 is TGTGCCATCAGTGAGAAGGGAAGGGGAAACACTGAAGCTTTCTTT.

V gene TRBV7-9 combines with J gene TRBJ2-5, with 8 bases aligning to TRBD1. The V and J ends lost 3 bases and 7 bases, in that order; junction bases with no gene match: 7. This CDR3 comprises 14 residues. Germline-derived CDR1 and CDR2 are SEHNR and FQNEAQ (reference sequence). In DNA, the CDR3 is TGTGCCAGCAGCTTCGGGACAGGAACCGGGACCCAGTACTTC. Translating gives CASSFGTGTGTQYF.

The chain recombines TRBV4-1 with TRBJ1-4; D is unclear. V lost 0 bases and J lost 8, with 4 bases in between. Germline V CDR1 and CDR2: MGHRA, YSYEKL. This CDR3 is 12 amino acids long. The DNA of the CDR3 is TGCGCCAGCAGCCAAGAAGGCGAAAAACTGTTTTTT. It is translated as CASSQEGEKLFF.

V gene TRBV5-6 combines with J gene TRBJ2-7; D possibly matches TRBD1 or TRBD2 (5 bases each). There are 15 residues in the CDR3. The germline V and J ends were trimmed by 2 bases and 7 bases, with 19 bases remaining between them. Germline values: CDR1 SGHDT, CDR2 YYEEEE. CDR3 coding DNA: TGTGCCAGCAGCTTTTCGGGGAGACACTGGGGGGAGCAGTACTTC. This encodes CASSFSGRHWGEQYF.

The rearrangement joins TRBV7-9 to TRBJ2-3; 10 nucleotides agree with TRBD2. The ends lost 5 bases at V and 0 bases at J; junction bases unmatched: 2. This CDR3 has 15 amino acids. CDR1 is SEHNR and CDR2 is FQNEAQ in the germline V gene (reference sequence). The CDR3 DNA sequence: TGTGCCAGCAGCGAGACTAGCGGGAGCACAGATACGCAGTATTTT. Amino acids: CASSETSGSTDTQYF.

The chain carries TRBV4-2 and TRBJ2-2; D is unclear. Between the trimmed V and J ends, which lost 3 bases and 2 bases, there was a span of 10 bases. CDR3 size: 15 residues. The V gene's germline CDR1 is LGHNA and CDR2 YNFKEQ. The CDR3 sequence: CASSQDQTNTGELFF. CDR3 DNA: TGTGCCAGCAGCCAGGACCAGACTAACACCGGGGAGCTGTTTTTT.

This clone was recorded a few times. V and J are TRBV28 and TRBJ2-6, with 7 nucleotides matching TRBD2. V gave up 3 bases and J gave up 2 bases; unmatched junction bases: 1. This CDR3 has 15 residues. Germline CDR1 reads MDHEN; CDR2 reads SYDVKM. As DNA, the CDR3 is TGTGCCAGCAGTTTGGGAGGGACTGGGGCCAACGTCCTGACTTTC. This encodes CASSLGGTGANVLTF.

This chain links TRBV7-3 with TRBJ1-1; TRBD1 agrees at 9 bases. The CDR3 runs to 14 residues. The V gene's germline CDR1 is SGHTA and CDR2 FQGTGA. V trimming: 8 bases; J trimming: 4 bases; junction bases outside the gene matches: 8. CDR3 sequence: CASDPTGGGTEAFF. The DNA of the CDR3 is TGTGCCAGCGACCCGACAGGGGGAGGCACTGAAGCTTTCTTT.

CDR3 protein: CASSPQDEQFF. The CDR3 DNA reads as TGTGCCAGCTCACCACAGGATGAGCAGTTCTTC. The V gene is TRBV18, the J gene TRBJ2-1, with unresolved D. V dropped 1 base and J dropped 8 bases, with 3 bases sitting between them. The CDR3 spans 11 residues. Germline V gene data show CDR1 as KGHSH and CDR2 as LQKENI.

The CDR3 protein is CASSLEGGVQETQYF. CDR3 DNA: TGTGCCAGCAGCTTAGAGGGGGGAGTCCAAGAGACCCAGTACTTC. The rearrangement links TRBV7-3 to TRBJ2-5; D may match TRBD1 or TRBD2 (6 bases each). The ends were cut back, 2 bases at V and 1 base at J, with 11 bases in the middle. This CDR3 spans 15 amino acids. Per germline, CDR1 SGHTA and CDR2 FQGTGA. The entire variable domain, with the rest obtained from reference TRBV7-3 and TRBJ2-5, is as follows: GAGVSQTPSNKVTEKGKYVELRCDPISGHTALYWYRQSLGQGPEFLIYFQGTGAADDSGLPNDRFFAVRPEGSVSTLKIQRTERGDSAVYLCASSLEGGVQETQYFGPGTRLLVL.

The chain has TRBV30 and TRBJ1-2; tentatively, D is TRBD1 (6 bases). Per germline, CDR1 GTSNPN and CDR2 SVGIG (reference sequence). The length of the CDR3 is 15 residues. V was pared by 3 bases and J by 4 bases, with 18 bases between. The CDR3 coding sequence is TGTGCCTGGAGGGGACAAGGGGTGAAAGGCTATGGCTACACCTTC. It specifies CAWRGQGVKGYGYTF.